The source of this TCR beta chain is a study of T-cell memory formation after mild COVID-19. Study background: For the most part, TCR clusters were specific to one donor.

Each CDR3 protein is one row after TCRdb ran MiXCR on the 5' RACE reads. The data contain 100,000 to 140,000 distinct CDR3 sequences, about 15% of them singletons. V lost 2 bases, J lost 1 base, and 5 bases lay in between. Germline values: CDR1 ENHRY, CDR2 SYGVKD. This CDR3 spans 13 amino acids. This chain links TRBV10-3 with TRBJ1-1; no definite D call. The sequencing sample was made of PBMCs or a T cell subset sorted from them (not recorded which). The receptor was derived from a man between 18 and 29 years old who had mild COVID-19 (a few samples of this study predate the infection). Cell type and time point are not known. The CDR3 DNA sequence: TGTGCCATCAGTGAGACAGCGAACACTGAAGCTTTCTTT. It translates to CAISETANTEAFF.